The 24 T cell receptor beta chains below come from one sample, sequenced in a study of OX40 agonist ivuxolimab in advanced cancers. Library prep was done by the immunoSEQ multiplex PCR assay. TCRdb stores this immuneACCESS table with in-frame sequences only. Part of the clones is absent; in the studies checked, under half of the shortfall reflects unresolved V genes, and no reason is known for the rest. The sample has 35,000 to 55,000 clones on record, about 95% of them singletons. The ten most abundant clones make up 11% of the sample. The specimen was CD4+ or CD8+ T cells sorted from blood, collected in a trial of the OX40 agonist ivuxolimab. These TCRs come from an adult with an advanced solid tumor such as melanoma, head and neck, liver or kidney cancer.

CDR3 coding DNA: TGCGCCAGCAGCCAAGATCGACAGACAAATCAGCCCCAGCATTTT. Its translation is CASSQDRQTNQPQHF. V gene TRBV4-3 combines with J gene TRBJ1-5, with D possibly TRBD1 on 5 matching bases. This CDR3 region has 15 residues. Trimming shortened V by 0 bases and J by 4 bases, and 10 bases separated the two germline ends. Looked up from germline, CDR1 is LGHNA and CDR2 is YSLEER.

This chain links TRBV19 with TRBJ2-7; 7 bases fit TRBD2. The V and J ends lost 3 bases and 1 base, in that order; junction bases with no gene match: 9. The CDR3 contains 16 residues. CDR1 and CDR2 from the germline V gene are LNHDA and SQIVND (reference sequence). The CDR3 coding sequence is TGTGCCAGTAGTATGGGGCTAGCGGCTTTTTCCTACGAGCAGTACTTC. This codes for CASSMGLAAFSYEQYF. Combining the CDR3 with reference TRBV19 and TRBJ2-7 gives the whole variable domain DGGITQSPKYLFRKEGQNVTLSCEQNLNHDAMYWYRQDPGQGLRLIYYSQIVNDFQKGDIAEGYSVSREKKESFPLTVTSAQKNPTAFYLCASSMGLAAFSYEQYFGPGTRLTVT.

The count of this clone is one. The chain couples TRBV7-2 to TRBJ1-1; no clear D gene. CDR3 length: 15 residues. Germline loops: CDR1 SGHTA, CDR2 FQGNSA. The germline V and J ends were trimmed by 1 base and 4 bases, with 13 bases remaining between them. CDR3 in amino acids: CASSLDASVTTEAFF. In DNA, the CDR3 is TGTGCCAGCAGCTTAGATGCCTCGGTGACCACTGAAGCTTTCTTT.

The gene calls are TRBV4-2 and TRBJ1-2; D is undetermined. V gave up 1 base and J gave up 4 bases, with 13 bases separating them. The CDR3 contains 15 residues. CDR1 is LGHNA and CDR2 is YNFKEQ in the germline V gene. CDR3 sequence (DNA): TGTGCCAGCAGCCAAGTACGGGAAGACGGCTATGGCTACACCTTC. This encodes CASSQVREDGYGYTF.

The chain recombines TRBV27 with TRBJ2-1; 10 nucleotides align to TRBD1. The V gene end was trimmed by 3 bases and the J gene end by 2 bases; junction bases not matched to a gene: 4. The CDR3 has 16 amino acids. Germline V gene data show CDR1 as MNHEY and CDR2 as SMNVEV (reference sequence). The CDR3 sequence is CASSFGTGVTYNEQFF. The CDR3 DNA reads as TGTGCCAGCAGTTTTGGGACAGGGGTTACCTACAATGAGCAGTTCTTC.

The DNA for the CDR3 is TGTGCCAGCAGCTTACGGGAGGGAGGGGAGACCCAGTACTTC. It codes for CASSLREGGETQYF. The chain is built from TRBV11-2 and TRBJ2-5, with TRBD2 matching 8 bases. This CDR3 is 14 amino acids long. With V trimmed by 2 bases and J by 5 bases, 4 bases remained unmatched. The germline V gene has CDR1 SGHAT and CDR2 FQNNGV.

The gene calls are TRBV27 and TRBJ2-3, with 7 bases lining up with TRBD1. The CDR3 runs to 15 residues. The junction had 8 bases not matched to a gene; V was cut back by 5 bases and J by 3 bases. Germline loops: CDR1 MNHEY, CDR2 SMNVEV (reference sequence). CDR3 coding DNA: TGTGCCAGCAGTGTCCCAGGGGGTAGGACAGATACGCAGTATTTT. Translating it yields CASSVPGGRTDTQYF.

V usage is TRBV6-1 and J usage is TRBJ1-1; 7 bases map to TRBD1. The CDR3 contains 17 residues. Per germline, CDR1 MNHNS and CDR2 SASEGT. Germline trimming cut 1 base from V and 0 bases from J; bases unmatched to any gene: 8. In nucleotides, the CDR3 is TGTGCCAGCAGTGAAGAAGGCAGGGGGGGCATGAACACTGAAGCTTTCTTT. Translation: CASSEEGRGGMNTEAFF.

The V and J genes are TRBV7-9 and TRBJ2-1; D call uncertain. The CDR3 consists of 14 residues. Germline V gives CDR1 SEHNR, CDR2 FQNEAQ (reference sequence). With 5 bases removed from V and 4 bases from J, the gap between germline ends came to 12 bases. The CDR3, as DNA: TGTGCCAGCAGCCTCCTCGGAGAATACAATGAGCAGTTCTTC. Translated, it gives CASSLLGEYNEQFF.

V is TRBV7-2 and J is TRBJ2-5; D may correspond to TRBD1 or TRBD2 (5 bases each). The V end was cut by 5 bases, the J end by 0 bases, with 19 bases between. From germline, CDR1 is SGHTA and CDR2 FQGNSA. The CDR3 sequence is 17 residues long. CDR3 protein: CASSLEGPDSYQETQYF. CDR3 sequence (DNA): TGTGCCAGCAGCCTCGAGGGGCCAGACTCGTACCAAGAGACCCAGTACTTC.

This clone has a single count. The J gene is TRBJ2-5, the V gene TRBV18; no clear D gene. The V end lost 2 bases, the J end lost 4 bases, and 8 bases lay between the germline ends. CDR1 and CDR2 from the germline V gene are KGHSH and LQKENI. This CDR3 region has 13 residues. The chain's CDR3 is CASSPGFVETQYF. The DNA for the CDR3 is TGTGCCAGCTCACCAGGTTTCGTAGAGACCCAGTACTTC.

The CDR3 DNA is TGTGCCAGCAGCTTTAACCCCGGGGAGCTGTTTTTT. Translating it yields CASSFNPGELFF. J is TRBJ2-2 and V is TRBV7-9; no clear D gene. CDR1 and CDR2 from the germline V gene are SEHNR and FQNEAQ (reference sequence). The ends were cut back, 3 bases at V and 6 bases at J, with 5 bases in the middle. The CDR3 is made up of 12 amino acids.

V is TRBV10-3 and J is TRBJ1-5; maybe TRBD1 (6 bases). V was cut by 0 bases and J by 2 bases, with 8 bases left in between. The CDR3 has 15 amino acids. From germline, CDR1 is ENHRY and CDR2 SYGVKD. CDR3 loop: CAISESGGGNQPQHF. The CDR3 bases are TGTGCCATCAGTGAGTCTGGGGGCGGCAATCAGCCCCAGCATTTT.

This chain links TRBV7-9 with TRBJ2-1, with D perhaps TRBD1 or TRBD2 (6 bases each). The CDR3 has 17 amino acids. With 1 base removed from V and 1 base from J, the gap between germline ends came to 14 bases. Germline assignment: CDR1 SEHNR and CDR2 FQNEAQ (reference sequence). The CDR3 coding sequence is TGTGCCAGCAGCTTAGAAGCCGGGGGCGATTCCTACAATGAGCAGTTCTTC. Protein: CASSLEAGGDSYNEQFF. The whole variable domain, filled in from reference TRBV7-9 and TRBJ2-1, reads DTGVSQNPRHKITKRGQNVTFRCDPISEHNRLYWYRQTLGQGPEFLTYFQNEAQLEKSRLLSDRFSAERPKGSFSTLEIQRTEQGDSAMYLCASSLEAGGDSYNEQFFGPGTRLTVL.

This clone was detected once. The chain recombines TRBV13 with TRBJ2-7, with 11 bases fitting TRBD2. The germline V gene encodes CDR1 PRHDT and CDR2 FYEKMQ (reference sequence). After removal of 5 bases from V and 2 bases from J, the junction contained 5 bases not matched to a gene. The CDR3 has 15 amino acids. Here the CDR3 reads CASSPTSGTPYEQYF. CDR3 nucleotides: TGTGCCAGCAGCCCGACTAGCGGGACCCCCTACGAGCAGTACTTC.

This chain connects TRBV7-3 to TRBJ2-1; maybe TRBD1 (6 bases). Trimming stripped 5 bases from V and 8 bases from J, with 19 bases between. The CDR3 extends over 15 amino acids. Per germline, CDR1 SGHTA and CDR2 FQGTGA. This CDR3 reads CASSRWGQGEDEQFF. The CDR3 region has the DNA TGTGCCAGCAGCAGATGGGGGCAGGGTGAGGATGAGCAGTTCTTC.

The chain is built from TRBV6-5 and TRBJ1-2, with 10 positions matching TRBD1. J lost 2 bases, V lost 6 bases, and 3 bases had no gene match. Germline CDR1 MNHEY, CDR2 SVGAGI. This CDR3 region has 14 residues. As DNA, the CDR3 is TGTGCCAGCAGCAGGACAGGGGGGAACTATGGCTACACCTTC. This codes for CASSRTGGNYGYTF.

J is TRBJ2-1 and V is TRBV19; D gene unclear. From germline, CDR1 is LNHDA and CDR2 SQIVND (reference sequence). The CDR3 is 15 amino acids. Trimming took off 8 bases at V and 0 bases at J, with 14 bases between the two ends. CDR3 protein: CASAIGWSSYNEQFF. The CDR3 nucleotides are TGTGCCAGTGCGATAGGGTGGAGCTCCTACAATGAGCAGTTCTTC.

The gene calls are TRBV19 and TRBJ2-1; possible D gene TRBD1, 6 bases. CDR1 is LNHDA and CDR2 is SQIVND in the germline V gene (reference sequence). The V and J ends lost 4 bases and 1 base respectively, with 14 bases between them. The CDR3 extends over 16 amino acids. The DNA of the CDR3 is TGTGCCAGTAGTAGCGCCCGACAGGTATCCTACAATGAGCAGTTCTTC. Its translation is CASSSARQVSYNEQFF.

The rearrangement uses TRBV28 and TRBJ1-1, with a weak D call TRBD1 (6 bases). Germline CDR1 is MDHEN and CDR2 is SYDVKM. The V and J ends lost 5 bases and 1 base respectively, with 26 bases between them. This CDR3 comprises 19 residues. The CDR3 region has the DNA TGTGCCAGCAGTCGTCTACAGGGAGAGGATTCAAGTTCGAACACTGAAGCTTTCTTT. This encodes CASSRLQGEDSSSNTEAFF.

V and J are TRBV13 and TRBJ2-7; D might be TRBD2 (5 bases). The CDR3 has 15 amino acids. The V end was cut by 5 bases, the J end by 5 bases, with 19 bases between. The germline gives CDR1 PRHDT, CDR2 FYEKMQ (reference sequence). CDR3 sequence: CASSPSLVGRDEQYF. The CDR3 bases are TGTGCCAGCAGCCCGTCGTTAGTGGGGAGAGACGAGCAGTACTTC.

The chain combines TRBV6-1 with TRBJ2-5; 13 bases line up with TRBD2. V was pared by 5 bases and J by 6 bases, with 6 bases of the junction left unmatched. Germline CDR1 and CDR2: MNHNS and SASEGT. The CDR3 has 15 amino acids. CDR3 sequence: CASSSGTSGTKTQYF. The DNA of the CDR3 is TGTGCCAGCAGTTCCGGGACTAGCGGGACAAAGACCCAGTACTTC.

This clone was detected once. This chain links TRBV13 with TRBJ1-1; the D is unclear. The CDR3 loop spans 14 amino acids. CDR1 is PRHDT, CDR2 FYEKMQ, per germline (reference sequence). V was pared by 2 bases and J by 2 bases, with 9 bases between. CDR3 nucleotides: TGTGCCAGCAGCTTATTGACGGCAAACACTGAAGCTTTCTTT. Translating gives CASSLLTANTEAFF.

The chain recombines TRBV10-3 with TRBJ2-7; D is undetermined. CDR1 ENHRY and CDR2 SYGVKD come from the germline V gene. V lost 6 bases, J lost 3 bases, and 12 bases lay in between. The CDR3 sequence is 13 residues long. CDR3 DNA sequence: TGTGCCATCAGCCCGACGGCCGGCTACGAGCAGTACTTC. Translated: CAISPTAGYEQYF.